One sample yielded the 12 T cell receptor beta chains listed below, sequenced in a study of circulating CD8 cells and anti-PD-1 response in melanoma (dated by TCRdb to 2020 to 2021). Using a BD FACSAria II cell sorter, four subsets defined by PD-1 and/or TIGIT were sorted from live CD3+CD8+TCRalphabeta+ cells. TCRdb names NextSeq 500 as the instrument used. TCR libraries were prepared from around 16 ng of total RNA with the QIAseq Immune Repertoire RNA Library Kit, Human TCR Panel. Starting from the raw public reads, TCRdb applied fastp trimming at Q25, assembled clones with MiXCR and retained in-frame beta chains. Rows matching on CDR3 protein sequence are summarized as one entry with the most common DNA and genes. Counted in this sample were some 530 distinct CDR3 sequences; roughly 6.3% of them appeared once. 9.5% to 10% of the sample comes from the top ten. Material: CD8+ T cells from PBMCs, obtained at baseline or after one month of anti-PD-1 therapy (not recorded which). The receptors shown here come from a human donor with melanoma.

Relative to its sample, this clonotype is large. J is TRBJ2-7 and V is TRBV20-1; tentatively, D is TRBD1 (5 bases). The germline gives CDR1 DFQATT, CDR2 SNEGSKA (reference sequence). V shed 5 bases and J shed 0 bases, with 17 bases lying between them. The CDR3 spans 15 residues. The DNA for the CDR3 is TGCAGTGCTGGGGCAAGTTTTGCAAGCTCCTACGAGCAGTACTTC. Amino acid sequence: CSAGASFASSYEQYF.

This clonotype is medium-sized in the sample. V usage is TRBV2 and J usage is TRBJ1-2, with TRBD1 matching 7 bases. The CDR3 contains 14 residues. V lost 4 bases, J lost 6 bases, and 8 bases stayed unmatched. Germline loops: CDR1 SNHLY, CDR2 FYNNEI. CDR3 loop: CASSVYRGGNGYTF. Here the CDR3 DNA reads TGTGCCAGCAGTGTCTACAGGGGAGGAAATGGCTACACCTTC. The whole variable domain, remainder taken from reference TRBV2 and TRBJ1-2, is EPEVTQTPSHQVTQMGQEVILRCVPISNHLYFYWYRQILGQKVEFLVSFYNNEISEKSEIFDDQFSVERPDGSNFTLKIRSTKLEDSAMYFCASSVYRGGNGYTFGSGTRLTVV.

This clonotype rates as large. The chain uses TRBV20-1 and TRBJ1-5, with a weak D call TRBD1 (5 bases). This CDR3 contains 17 residues. Germline CDR1 DFQATT, CDR2 SNEGSKA (reference sequence). Trimming removed 6 bases from V and 2 bases from J, with 23 bases in between. CDR3 DNA sequence: TGCAGTGCCGAGGGGATCAGTCCCCGTAAGGGCAATCAGCCCCAGCATTTT. Translating gives CSAEGISPRKGNQPQHF.

Concerning this clonotype: A much larger clone is a single base away; this may be a read error. Because the CDR3 is missing its conserved closing phenylalanine or tryptophan, this is likely a read error. The chain carries TRBV28 and TRBJ2-7, with 7 bases fitting TRBD1. The length of the CDR3 is 15 residues. V shed 5 bases and J 2 bases; nucleotides not matched to a gene: 9. Germline V lookup: CDR1 MDHEN, CDR2 SYDVKM. The DNA for the CDR3 is TGTGCCAGCAGTCCTATTGCCGGGACAGCCTACGAGCAGTACTCC. Its translation is CASSPIAGTAYEQYS.

Of note for this clonotype: Possible read error: a much larger clone is one base away. The chain is built from TRBV2 and TRBJ2-2; TRBD2 is a possible D gene (6 bases). Germline V gene lookup returns CDR1 SNHLY and CDR2 FYNNEI. The CDR3 runs to 17 residues. V was pared by 4 bases and J by 4 bases, with 19 bases between. CDR3: CASSVERSGAGTGELFF. CDR3 coding DNA: TGTGCCAGCAGTGTCGAGCGGTCTGGAGCGGGCACCGGGGAGCTGTTTTTT.

In its sample, this clonotype is large (0.1 to 1%). The chain employs TRBV29-1 and TRBJ2-4; 7 positions match TRBD1. Germline CDR1 and CDR2: SQVTM and ANQGSEA. The junction had 8 bases not matched to a gene; V was cut back by 2 bases and J by 7 bases. The CDR3 totals 14 residues. This CDR3 is CSVESEGARNIQYF. CDR3 DNA: TGCAGCGTTGAATCTGAGGGGGCGAGGAACATTCAGTACTTC. The full variable domain, completed using reference TRBV29-1 and TRBJ2-4, is SAVISQKPSRDICQRGTSLTIQCQVDSQVTMMFWYRQQPGQSLTLIATANQGSEATYESGFVIDKFPISRPNLTFSTLTVSNMSPEDSSIYLCSVESEGARNIQYFGAGTRLSVL.

This clonotype is deemed large. V gene TRBV29-1 combines with J gene TRBJ2-7, with TRBD1 identical over 8 bases. CDR3 length equals 16 residues. The germline V gene encodes CDR1 SQVTM and CDR2 ANQGSEA. V shed 1 base, J shed 5 bases, and the junction held 13 bases outside the gene matches. The CDR3 nucleotides read TGCAGCGTTGAAGTTGGGACAGGCCGCCGAGGAGACGAGCAGTACTTC. Translation gives CSVEVGTGRRGDEQYF.

This clonotype ranks as large (0.1 to 1%). This chain joins TRBV29-1 and TRBJ2-5; tentatively, D is TRBD1 (5 bases). V was shortened by 6 bases and J by 5 bases, with 16 bases between the two germline ends. Looked up from germline, CDR1 is SQVTM and CDR2 is ANQGSEA. CDR3 length: 13 residues. CDR3 in amino acids: CSVLTMGPETQYF. DNA for the CDR3: TGCAGCGTCCTCACAATGGGGCCCGAGACCCAGTACTTC.

In regard to this clonotype: A read error may explain this, as a much larger clone is one base away. The chain links TRBV20-1 to TRBJ2-1, with 10 bases that match TRBD2. CDR3 length: 15 amino acids. In germline, CDR1 is DFQATT, CDR2 SNEGSKA (reference sequence). In DNA form, the CDR3 reads TGCGGTGCTAGAGATTCACTAGCGGGGATCAGTGAGCAGTTCTTC. Translated: CGARDSLAGISEQFF.

This clonotype is deemed medium-sized. The CDR3, as DNA: TGTGCCAGCAGCGGGGGATCCTACGAGCAGTACTTC. Protein: CASSGGSYEQYF. This chain joins TRBV4-2 and TRBJ2-7; TRBD1 or TRBD2 may be the D gene (5 bases each). V was cut by 5 bases and J by 1 base, with 6 bases left in between. Germline-derived CDR1 and CDR2 are LGHNA and YNFKEQ. This CDR3 comprises 12 residues.

By sample fraction, this clonotype is large (0.1 to 1%). The V and J genes are TRBV20-1 and TRBJ1-5; 7 bases match TRBD1. The J segment lost 11 bases and the V segment lost 1 base, leaving 11 bases of the junction unmatched. This CDR3 has 14 amino acids. Germline CDR1 reads DFQATT; CDR2 reads SNEGSKA (reference sequence). The CDR3 nucleotides read TGCAGTGCTAGAGGCCGGGACAGCACCCCCACCCAGCATTTT. Its protein product is CSARGRDSTPTQHF.

This clonotype is large in the sample. The chain links TRBV5-5 to TRBJ2-2, with 12 positions matching TRBD2. The length of the CDR3 is 14 residues. The V segment lost 5 bases and the J segment 5 bases; nucleotides outside the gene matches: 1. Per germline, CDR1 SGHKS and CDR2 YYEKEE (reference sequence). CDR3 DNA: TGTGCCAGCAGAGGACTAGCGGGGACCGGGGAGCTGTTTTTT. Its translation is CASRGLAGTGELFF.